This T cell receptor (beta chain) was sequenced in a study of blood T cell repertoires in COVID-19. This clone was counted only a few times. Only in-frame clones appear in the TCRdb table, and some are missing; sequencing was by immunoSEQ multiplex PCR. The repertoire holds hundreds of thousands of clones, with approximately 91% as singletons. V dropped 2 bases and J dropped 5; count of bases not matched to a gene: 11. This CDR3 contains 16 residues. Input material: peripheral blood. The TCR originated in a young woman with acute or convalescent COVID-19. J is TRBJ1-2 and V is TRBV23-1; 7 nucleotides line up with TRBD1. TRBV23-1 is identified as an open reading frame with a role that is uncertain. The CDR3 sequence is CASSQMGGQESYGYTF. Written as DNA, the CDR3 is TGCGCCAGCAGTCAAATGGGCGGACAGGAAAGTTATGGCTACACCTTC.